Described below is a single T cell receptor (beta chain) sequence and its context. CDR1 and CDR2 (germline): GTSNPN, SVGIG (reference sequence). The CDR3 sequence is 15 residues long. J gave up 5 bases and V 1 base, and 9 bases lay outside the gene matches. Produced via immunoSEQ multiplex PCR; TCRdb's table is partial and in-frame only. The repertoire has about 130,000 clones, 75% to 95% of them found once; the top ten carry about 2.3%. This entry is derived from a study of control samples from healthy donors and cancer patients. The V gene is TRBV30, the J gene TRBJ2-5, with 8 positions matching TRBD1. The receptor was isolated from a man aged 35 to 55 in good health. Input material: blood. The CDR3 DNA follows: TGTGCCTGGAGTGCATACCTGGACAGGGTGGAGACCCAGTACTTC. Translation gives CAWSAYLDRVETQYF.